Listed below are T cell receptor beta chains from one sample, sequenced in a study of response to subunit inactivated influenza vaccine. In TCRdb, the RT-PCR reads were re-called with MiXCR into one record per CDR3 protein. The sample lists approximately 530,000 distinct CDR3 sequences, 7.5% to 8.5% occurring once. The sample here was PBMCs from blood, taken less than 25 months after vaccination. The receptors stem from a man between 50 and 69 years old who received an inactivated influenza vaccine. Both conserved end residues are trimmed from each CDR3. Fields, in order: J gene, CDR3 length, V gene, CDR3 protein.

J: TRBJ2-4
length: 13
V: TRBV12-3/TRBV12-4
CDR3: ASSFGGGSKNIQY

J: TRBJ2-1
length: 10
V: TRBV5-1
CDR3: ASSEDYNEQF

J: TRBJ2-7
length: 12
V: TRBV28
CDR3: ASKSHSISYEQY

J: TRBJ2-5
length: 14
V: TRBV4-2
CDR3: ASSQGTATLQETQY

J: TRBJ2-1
length: 11
V: TRBV20-1
CDR3: SVTSGDINEQF

J: TRBJ1-1
length: 11
V: TRBV6-1
CDR3: ASSESDRIEAF

J: TRBJ2-1
length: 11
V: TRBV29-1
CDR3: SVDLSGRNEQF

J: TRBJ2-2
length: 15
V: TRBV12-3/TRBV12-4
CDR3: ASSLGRGFFNTGELF

J: TRBJ2-7
length: 10
V: TRBV12-3/TRBV12-4
CDR3: ASSIRDGEQY

J: TRBJ1-5
length: 13
V: TRBV20-1
CDR3: SARRASDSNQPQH

J: TRBJ2-3
length: 11
V: TRBV7-2
CDR3: ASSPASTDTQY

J: TRBJ1-1
length: 11
V: TRBV18
CDR3: ASSPDLGTEAF

J: TRBJ2-5
length: 12
V: TRBV7-2
CDR3: ASSLAGGVETQY

J: TRBJ1-2
length: 10
V: TRBV2
CDR3: ASSAANYGYT

J: TRBJ2-3
length: 14
V: TRBV5-1
CDR3: ASSLNALAGTDTQY

J: TRBJ2-1
length: 11
V: TRBV20-1
CDR3: SARDPSLGMQF

J: TRBJ1-1
length: 16
V: TRBV4-3
CDR3: ASSQDRKGKLPNTEAF

J: TRBJ2-1
length: 9
V: TRBV20-1
CDR3: SAGQIYEQF

J: TRBJ1-2
length: 10
V: TRBV6-1
CDR3: ASSELERRYT

J: TRBJ2-1
length: 12
V: TRBV6-1
CDR3: ASSEWDRGYEQF

J: TRBJ2-2
length: 11
V: TRBV29-1
CDR3: SVEISRSGELF

J: TRBJ2-5
length: 15
V: TRBV18
CDR3: ASSPPGTGFDQETQY

J: TRBJ2-1
length: 12
V: TRBV12-3/TRBV12-4
CDR3: ASSPGTSGTLQF

J: TRBJ1-1
length: 12
V: TRBV12-3/TRBV12-4
CDR3: ASSFRGVGTEAF

J: TRBJ1-2
length: 11
V: TRBV30
CDR3: AWSVQGIYGYT

J: TRBJ2-1
length: 14
V: TRBV5-1
CDR3: ASSLMTDEFDNEQF

J: TRBJ1-3
length: 16
V: TRBV7-8
CDR3: ASSPLGQGPISGNTIY

J: TRBJ2-6
length: 14
V: TRBV5-1
CDR3: ASSVYRISGANVLT

J: TRBJ2-1
length: 13
V: TRBV5-6
CDR3: ASSFSAGSYNEQF

J: TRBJ2-1
length: 12
V: TRBV12-3/TRBV12-4
CDR3: ASSTAGGFHEQF

J: TRBJ1-2
length: 12
V: TRBV28
CDR3: ASRTPDRFHGYT

J: TRBJ2-6
length: 13
V: TRBV19
CDR3: ASSFEFSGANVLT